This TCR beta chain was recorded in a study of neurological immune-mediated disorders. Over 200 million TCR-beta sequences from 15-18 subjects came from every sequencing run. TCRdb reprocessed the 5' RACE reads with MiXCR, giving one entry per CDR3 protein. The data show 48,000 or so distinct CDR3 sequences, approximately 10% seen once. This clonotype was recorded many times. CDR3 length equals 19 residues. V was pared by 2 bases and J by 3 bases, with 15 bases of the junction left unmatched. Germline loops: CDR1 SGHVS, CDR2 FQNEAQ. The source material was PBMCs. The receptor was isolated from a woman in her forties with HTLV-1-associated myelopathy (HAM/TSP). The genes are TRBV7-8 and TRBJ2-2; 7 nucleotides match TRBD2. The CDR3 is CASSLRTASGIRDTGELFF. CDR3 DNA sequence: TGTGCCAGCAGCTTACGGACCGCGAGCGGGATCCGGGACACCGGGGAGCTGTTTTTT.